A single sample gave rise to the 30 T cell receptor beta chains below, sequenced in a study of PD-1 blockade in classical Hodgkin lymphoma (dated by TCRdb to between 2020 and 2021). Reading the label with the study, this specimen's time point is: cycle 2 day 1 (C2D1) of nivolumab. All trial patients had relapsed after autologous stem cell transplantation, with cohorts A, B and C differing in prior brentuximab vedotin exposure. The method was the immunoSEQ multiplex PCR assay. This is the immuneACCESS table as TCRdb keeps it, with only in-frame sequences that have V and J called. A part of the clones is gone; compared with another copy, unresolved V genes explain less than half, and the rest is unexplained. The sample profile shows 25,000 to 30,000 clones; over 60% of them were found once. The ten biggest clones cover approximately 10% of the sample. Sequencing was performed on peripheral blood mononuclear cells (PBMCs), taken before the second cycle of nivolumab. Receptor source: a human donor with classical Hodgkin lymphoma.

This rearrangement joins TRBV19 to TRBJ1-1; D gene uncertain. V lost 5 bases, J lost 5 bases, and 9 bases lay in between. The CDR3 spans 12 residues. Germline values: CDR1 LNHDA, CDR2 SQIVND (reference sequence). The CDR3 is CASSLWGTEAFF. CDR3 coding DNA: TGTGCCAGTAGTCTGTGGGGTACTGAAGCTTTCTTT.

This clone was detected only once. The genes are TRBV28 and TRBJ1-2; maybe TRBD1 (6 bases). The CDR3 loop spans 13 amino acids. V shed 6 bases and J shed 7 bases, with 15 bases lying between them. Germline loops: CDR1 MDHEN, CDR2 SYDVKM. CDR3 region: CASRKGGEGGYTF. CDR3 in DNA: TGTGCCAGCAGGAAAGGGGGGGAGGGTGGCTACACCTTC.

The chain recombines TRBV7-2 with TRBJ2-3, with D tentatively TRBD1 (5 bases). V shed 5 bases and J shed 6 bases, with 18 bases lying between them. This CDR3 is 15 amino acids long. Germline V gene sequence: CDR1 SGHTA, CDR2 FQGNSA. CDR3 amino acids: CASSLRRTIRDTQYF. CDR3 in DNA: TGTGCCAGCAGCCTCCGGCGGACAATCCGGGATACGCAGTATTTT.

This chain links TRBV27 with TRBJ1-1; D may be TRBD1 (5 bases). Trimming took off 2 bases at V and 4 bases at J, with 14 bases between the two ends. Germline V gene sequence: CDR1 MNHEY, CDR2 SMNVEV (reference sequence). This CDR3 has 15 residues. The CDR3 reads CASSLEGRLGTEAFF. The CDR3 DNA reads as TGTGCCAGCAGTTTAGAGGGGCGGCTCGGCACTGAAGCTTTCTTT.

The chain joins TRBV28 to TRBJ2-3, with D perhaps matching TRBD1 (6 bases). The CDR3 runs to 15 residues. Germline-derived CDR1 and CDR2 are MDHEN and SYDVKM. V was trimmed by 5 bases and J by 0 bases, leaving 12 bases between them. The CDR3 loop reads CASSPQDRSTDTQYF. The CDR3 DNA follows: TGTGCCAGCAGTCCACAGGACAGAAGCACAGATACGCAGTATTTT.

The chain recombines TRBV6-1 with TRBJ1-2; D might be TRBD1 (5 bases). V lost 5 bases and J lost 3, with 16 bases in between. The CDR3 is 15 residues long. Per germline, CDR1 MNHNS and CDR2 SASEGT. CDR3 protein: CASSPYTGLYYGYTF. The CDR3 DNA is TGTGCCAGCAGTCCCTACACGGGGCTGTACTATGGCTACACCTTC.

This clone was counted at least ten times. The V gene is TRBV30, the J gene TRBJ2-7; TRBD1 or TRBD2 may be the D gene (6 bases each). Germline CDR1 GTSNPN, CDR2 SVGIG (reference sequence). V was pared by 0 bases and J by 2 bases, with 8 bases between. The CDR3 has 13 residues. Written as DNA, the CDR3 is TGTGCCTGGAGTGTAGGGGGGCCCTACGAGCAGTACTTC. Protein: CAWSVGGPYEQYF.

The chain links TRBV5-6 to TRBJ2-1; TRBD1 aligns across 9 bases. The germline V gene encodes CDR1 SGHDT and CDR2 YYEEEE. With V trimmed by 0 bases and J by 10 bases, 11 bases remained unmatched. The CDR3 contains 16 residues. CDR3 in DNA: TGTGCCAGCAGCTTGGGAGGACAGGGGTTCTTATGGGAGCAGTTCTTC. Translated, it gives CASSLGGQGFLWEQFF.

In this sample, this clone turned up once. The chain has TRBV7-6 and TRBJ2-3, with no clear D. Deletions cut 3 bases from V and 8 bases from J, with 15 bases between. CDR1 is SGHVS and CDR2 is FNYEAQ in the germline V gene. This CDR3 contains 14 residues. CDR3 sequence reads: CASSFSESKGTQYF. CDR3 nucleotides: TGTGCCAGCAGCTTCAGTGAATCCAAGGGTACGCAGTATTTT.

The J gene is TRBJ2-3, the V gene TRBV27, with 13 bases matching TRBD2. The V segment lost 8 bases and the J segment 4 bases; nucleotides outside the gene matches: 3. Germline CDR1 reads MNHEY; CDR2 reads SMNVEV (reference sequence). This CDR3 has 14 amino acids. The DNA for the CDR3 is TGTGCCAGCGGACTAGCGGGGGCTGCAGATACGCAGTATTTT. Translating it yields CASGLAGAADTQYF.

This clone appeared a few times. The chain carries TRBV15 and TRBJ2-5; a weak D match, TRBD1 (6 bases). Trimming took off 5 bases at V and 7 bases at J, with 20 bases between the two ends. Per germline, CDR1 LNHNV and CDR2 YYDKDF (reference sequence). The CDR3 is 15 amino acids. In nucleotides, the CDR3 is TGTGCCACCAGCGGCGACCGGGACACCAGATGGACCCAGTACTTC. Translated: CATSGDRDTRWTQYF.

By its share, this clone is medium-sized. CDR3 sequence (DNA): TGTGCCAGTACCCAGGGTTGGGTGGACAATCAGCCCCAGCATTTT. Protein: CASTQGWVDNQPQHF. The J gene is TRBJ1-5, the V gene TRBV19; the D gene is possibly TRBD1 (5 bases). CDR3 length: 15 amino acids. Trimming took off 7 bases at V and 3 bases at J, with 16 bases between the two ends. The germline V gene encodes CDR1 LNHDA and CDR2 SQIVND (reference sequence).

A single count supports this clone. The chain combines TRBV18 with TRBJ1-1; unclear D gene. CDR3 size: 15 residues. Trimming took 0 bases from V and 2 from J, leaving 10 bases between them. Germline loops: CDR1 KGHSH, CDR2 LQKENI. CDR3 region: CASSPPDWYNTEAFF. CDR3 DNA sequence: TGTGCCAGCTCACCACCCGACTGGTACAACACTGAAGCTTTCTTT.

The chain links TRBV9 to TRBJ1-1; D possibly corresponds to TRBD1 (6 bases). The CDR3 covers 17 residues. Trimming removed 4 bases from V and 0 bases from J, with 19 bases in between. CDR1 is SGDLS, CDR2 YYNGEE, per germline. The CDR3 nucleotides are TGTGCCAGCAGCTCCCCCCTAGACAGGCCGATGAACACTGAAGCTTTCTTT. It translates to CASSSPLDRPMNTEAFF.

The chain joins TRBV5-1 to TRBJ2-1; 14 nucleotides match TRBD2. This CDR3 has 17 amino acids. Germline lookup yields CDR1 SGHRS and CDR2 YFSETQ. Trimming took 3 bases from V and 5 from J; bases not matched to a gene: 7. The CDR3 nucleotides are TGCGCCAGCAGCTCGACTAGCGGGAGGGCCAGAAACAATGAGCAGTTCTTC. It codes for CASSSTSGRARNNEQFF.

This chain uses TRBV10-2 with TRBJ1-2; D not resolved. The CDR3 loop spans 15 amino acids. The V and J ends lost 3 bases and 2 bases respectively, with 13 bases between them. CDR1 is WSHSY, CDR2 SAAADI, per germline. CDR3 amino acids: CASSDVGSPNYGYTF. DNA of the CDR3: TGCGCCAGCAGTGACGTCGGCAGCCCAAACTATGGCTACACCTTC.

The V gene is TRBV7-9, the J gene TRBJ2-2; tentatively, D is TRBD2 (6 bases). The CDR3 extends over 16 amino acids. The germline V gene encodes CDR1 SEHNR and CDR2 FQNEAQ (reference sequence). Trimming took 1 base from V and 3 from J, leaving 12 bases between them. The CDR3 loop is CASSLGVSGDTGELFF. Written as DNA, the CDR3 is TGTGCCAGCAGCTTAGGGGTTAGCGGTGACACCGGGGAGCTGTTTTTT.

This chain joins TRBV7-2 and TRBJ2-7; 13 nucleotides agree with TRBD2. Germline lookup yields CDR1 SGHTA and CDR2 FQGNSA. The J segment lost 5 bases and the V segment lost 5 bases, leaving 6 bases of the junction unmatched. The CDR3 runs 15 residues. This CDR3 is CASSLSGLAGDEQYF. Written as DNA, the CDR3 is TGTGCCAGCAGCCTTTCCGGACTAGCGGGAGACGAGCAGTACTTC.

The J gene is TRBJ1-6, the V gene TRBV28; a weak D match, TRBD1 (6 bases). CDR3 length: 14 amino acids. The germline V and J ends were trimmed by 2 bases and 8 bases, with 10 bases remaining between them. Germline CDR1 and CDR2: MDHEN and SYDVKM. CDR3 nucleotide sequence: TGTGCCAGCAGTTTACAGGGGAAGGATTCACCCCTCCACTTT. Its translation: CASSLQGKDSPLHF.

With respect to this clone: Distinct nucleotide sequences in the sample also encode this CDR3. The J gene is TRBJ1-2, the V gene TRBV19, with D uncertain. Germline loops: CDR1 LNHDA, CDR2 SQIVND (reference sequence). Trimming stripped 3 bases from V and 5 bases from J, with 7 bases between. CDR3 length: 12 amino acids. CDR3 nucleotides: TGTGCCAGTAGTATCACCGCATATGGCTACACCTTC. Translation: CASSITAYGYTF.

V and J are TRBV30 and TRBJ2-1, with TRBD2 matching 14 bases. The CDR3 contains 18 residues. Per germline, CDR1 GTSNPN and CDR2 SVGIG (reference sequence). J gave up 5 bases and V 4 bases, and 13 bases lay outside the gene matches. In nucleotides, the CDR3 is TGTGCCTGGACCAAGGGACTAGCGGGAGTAATGAGGAACAATGAGCAGTTCTTC. It codes for CAWTKGLAGVMRNNEQFF. Supplemented by reference TRBV30 and TRBJ2-1, the full variable domain reads SQTIHQWPATLVQPVGSPLSLECTVEGTSNPNLYWYRQAAGRGLQLLFYSVGIGQISSEVPQNLSASRPQDRQFILSSKKLLLSDSGFYLCAWTKGLAGVMRNNEQFFGPGTRLTVL.

By proportion, this clone is medium-sized. CDR3 region: CASSLAEGAREKLFF. CDR3 bases: TGTGCCAGCAGCTTAGCTGAGGGGGCGCGGGAAAAACTGTTTTTT. The chain couples TRBV7-9 to TRBJ1-4, with 7 bases aligning to TRBD1. J lost 8 bases, V lost 0 bases, and 6 bases had no gene match. CDR3 size: 15 residues. Germline V lookup: CDR1 SEHNR, CDR2 FQNEAQ (reference sequence).

This clone has just a few counts. The chain is built from TRBV28 and TRBJ1-4, with D possibly TRBD1 on 5 matching bases. The germline CDR1 and CDR2 sequences are MDHEN and SYDVKM. This CDR3 comprises 15 residues. Between the trimmed V and J ends, which lost 3 bases and 2 bases, there was a span of 10 bases. CDR3: CASSFGGNTNEKLFF. CDR3 in DNA: TGTGCCAGCAGTTTCGGGGGGAACACTAATGAAAAACTGTTTTTT.

The chain joins TRBV27 to TRBJ2-7; 8 bases are a match to TRBD1. This CDR3 is built from 15 residues. Trimming cost V 2 bases and J 0 bases; bases outside gene matches: 3. The germline V gene has CDR1 MNHEY and CDR2 SMNVEV (reference sequence). This CDR3 reads CASSLGTGGSYEQYF. DNA for the CDR3: TGTGCCAGCAGTTTAGGAACAGGGGGCTCCTACGAGCAGTACTTC.

The chain links TRBV28 to TRBJ1-3, with 8 nucleotides matching TRBD1. This CDR3 contains 17 residues. The ends lost 5 bases at V and 0 bases at J; junction bases unmatched: 9. Germline lookup yields CDR1 MDHEN and CDR2 SYDVKM. The chain's CDR3 is CASSTPGQAISGNTIYF. The CDR3 DNA reads TGTGCCAGCAGTACACCGGGACAGGCAATCTCTGGAAACACCATATATTTT. Full variable domain (rest looked up from reference TRBV28 and TRBJ1-3): DVKVTQSSRYLVKRTGEKVFLECVQDMDHENMFWYRQDPGLGLRLIYFSYDVKMKEKGDIPEGYSVSREKKERFSLILESASTNQTSMYLCASSTPGQAISGNTIYFGEGSWLTVV.

V gene TRBV4-1 combines with J gene TRBJ2-2; D not resolved. In germline, CDR1 is MGHRA, CDR2 YSYEKL. Trimming stripped 6 bases from V and 7 bases from J, with 9 bases between. The CDR3 is 12 residues long. CDR3 coding DNA: TGCGCCAGCAGGTGGGCCGGCGGGGAGCTGTTTTTT. This gives the protein CASRWAGGELFF.

The chain is built from TRBV6-5 and TRBJ2-7, with 9 bases identical to TRBD1. In germline, CDR1 is MNHEY, CDR2 SVGAGI. This CDR3 is built from 15 residues. J was trimmed by 4 bases and V by 6 bases; bases with no gene match: 10. The chain's CDR3 is CASSRQGEGLYEQYF. Here the CDR3 DNA reads TGTGCCAGCAGCCGACAGGGGGAAGGTCTTTACGAGCAGTACTTC.

This clone was seen only a few times. This chain connects TRBV6-1 to TRBJ1-2; D is undetermined. This CDR3 spans 13 amino acids. Germline V gives CDR1 MNHNS, CDR2 SASEGT. Trimming stripped 3 bases from V and 8 bases from J, with 13 bases between. This CDR3 is CASSDWAASGYTF. In DNA, the CDR3 is TGTGCCAGCAGTGATTGGGCAGCATCCGGCTACACCTTC.

V and J are TRBV21-1 and TRBJ2-7. TRBV21-1 is recorded as a pseudogene. The CDR3 spans 12 residues. Here the CDR3 DNA reads TGTGCCAGAGGCTCGGACCCCAACGAGCAGTACTTC. The encoded protein is CARGSDPNEQYF.

The chain links TRBV7-2 to TRBJ1-2, with no clear D. V was shortened by 5 bases and J by 3 bases, with 10 bases between the two germline ends. Per germline, CDR1 SGHTA and CDR2 FQGNSA. This CDR3 is built from 13 residues. The CDR3 coding sequence is TGTGCCAGCAGCCTCAGGATTCACTATGGCTACACCTTC. It yields the protein CASSLRIHYGYTF.